The subject of this entry is one T cell receptor (beta chain). Its antigen is unidentified. Positive CCR7 selection of CD45RO-negative cells yielded the naive CD8 cells, and terminally differentiated effector memory CD45RA+ cells were excluded. The sample belongs to a study of shared clonotypes between healthy human individuals. Study conclusions and caveats: Four donors had roughly 5.2% of their naive CD4 clonotypes in common. The sole specimen, blood, was sampled, and tissue repertoires likely differ. What limited the represented genetic and exposure-history diversity was the small number of donors.

The germline CDR1 and CDR2 sequences are MNHEY and SMNVEV (reference sequence). V gave up 1 base and J gave up 3 bases, with 12 bases separating them. This CDR3 comprises 15 residues. Replicate PCRs from sorted subsets contained roughly 200 ng DNA, which is tens of thousands of T cell genomes. Profiling relied on immunoSEQ multiplex PCR, and the TCRdb table lists in-frame clones only, not all of them. The data contain over 2,000,000 clones, 93% of them singletons. Sequenced: naive CD8+ T cells from PBMCs. This chain links TRBV27 with TRBJ1-1; D is perhaps TRBD1 (5 bases). The sequence was obtained from a man between 18 and 29 years old in good health. Some clones in this sample may be carry-over from other donors' samples. The CDR3, as DNA: TGTGCCAGCAGTTTATGGGGGGTAGGGTACACTGAAGCTTTCTTT. It codes for CASSLWGVGYTEAFF.